Listed here are 31 T cell receptor beta chains from one sample, sequenced in a study of blood T cells in healthy people across ages. With a J-beta primer mix and a sample-barcoded 5' primer, a second PCR ran about 7 to 12 cycles. TCRdb reprocessed the 5' RACE reads via MiXCR and lists one record per CDR3 protein. The sample consists of 450,000 to 700,000 distinct CDR3 sequences, 25% to 30% of them appearing once. The sample comprised blood. These receptors originate from a woman aged 70 to 79 in good health.

This clonotype has just a few counts. The chain has TRBV10-3 and TRBJ1-4; tentative D call: TRBD1 (5 bases). Germline V gives CDR1 ENHRY, CDR2 SYGVKD. The germline V and J ends were trimmed by 8 bases and 14 bases, with 12 bases remaining between them. The CDR3 runs to 10 residues. The DNA of the CDR3 is TGTGCCATCGCGGGGGAGCGGCTGTTTTTT. This translates into CAIAGERLFF.

This clonotype was observed a handful of times. The chain carries TRBV7-2 and TRBJ2-3; TRBD1 might be the D (6 bases). The germline V gene has CDR1 SGHTA and CDR2 FQGNSA. This CDR3 is 14 amino acids long. V was pared by 4 bases and J by 7 bases, with 15 bases between. DNA of the CDR3: TGTGCCAGCAGCTGGGCCCGTCAGGGGCATACGCAGTATTTT. It translates to CASSWARQGHTQYF.

The table lists this clonotype with many counts. This chain connects TRBV9 to TRBJ2-5; tentatively, D is TRBD2 (7 bases). The V end lost 0 bases, the J end lost 2 bases, and 14 bases lay between the germline ends. Looked up from germline, CDR1 is SGDLS and CDR2 is YYNGEE. The CDR3 covers 16 residues. This CDR3 reads CASSVGGGPGQETQYF. The CDR3 DNA reads TGTGCCAGCAGCGTAGGGGGGGGCCCAGGTCAAGAGACCCAGTACTTC.

This clonotype has a count of ten or more. The chain carries TRBV7-2 and TRBJ2-5; D is possibly TRBD1 or TRBD2 (5 bases each). With the DNA end fitting TRBJ2-7 better, the J assignment may be wrong. The germline gives CDR1 SGHTA, CDR2 FQGNSA. The CDR3 has 14 residues. CDR3 coding DNA: TGTGCCAGCAGCTTATTTACGGGACCCTACGAGCAGTACTTC. Protein product: CASSLFTGPYEQYF.

This chain uses TRBV5-6 with TRBJ1-2; D is unclear. The CDR3 runs 14 residues. Looked up from germline, CDR1 is SGHDT and CDR2 is YYEEEE. V gave up 4 bases and J gave up 1 base, with 11 bases separating them. DNA for the CDR3: TGTGCCAGCAGCCCCTGGGAGGTTAACTATGGCTACACCTTC. Amino acids: CASSPWEVNYGYTF.

The chain carries TRBV6-2 or TRBV6-3 and TRBJ2-6; TRBD1 aligns across 10 bases. This CDR3 is built from 16 residues. Looked up from germline, CDR1 is MNHEY and CDR2 is SVGEGT. Trimming cost V 11 bases and J 0 bases; bases outside gene matches: 7. CDR3 residues: CAGRTGGSSGANVLTF. CDR3 DNA: TGTGCCGGTAGGACAGGGGGGTCCTCTGGGGCCAACGTCCTGACTTTC.

This clonotype was observed a handful of times. The CDR3 nucleotides are TGTGCCACCAGTGATACCGGGACAGCCTATGGCTACACCTTC. Protein sequence: CATSDTGTAYGYTF. V usage is TRBV24-1 and J usage is TRBJ1-2, with 7 bases that match TRBD1. With 3 bases clipped from V and 4 bases from J, the junction kept 4 bases outside the gene matches. From germline, CDR1 is KGHDR and CDR2 SFDVKD. This CDR3 comprises 14 residues.

The chain uses TRBV29-1 and TRBJ1-3; D call uncertain. The CDR3 sequence is 12 residues long. CDR1 and CDR2 from the germline V gene are SQVTM and ANQGSEA. V was shortened by 6 bases and J by 3 bases, with 9 bases between the two germline ends. CDR3 bases: TGCAGCGTCGTAGCCTTTGGAAACACCATATATTTT. Its translation: CSVVAFGNTIYF.

This clonotype was recorded only once. This chain joins TRBV7-2 and TRBJ1-1; TRBD1 agrees at 7 bases. The CDR3 runs 15 residues. Germline lookup yields CDR1 SGHTA and CDR2 FQGNSA. The junction had 5 bases not matched to a gene; V was cut back by 4 bases and J by 0 bases. CDR3 residues: CASSSQGLMNTEAFF. The CDR3 DNA is TGTGCCAGCAGCTCACAGGGGCTTATGAACACTGAAGCTTTCTTT.

The V and J genes are TRBV7-2 and TRBJ2-6, with 12 bases identical to TRBD1. Germline lookup yields CDR1 SGHTA and CDR2 FQGNSA. The V segment lost 4 bases and the J segment 2 bases; nucleotides outside the gene matches: 3. The CDR3 has 17 amino acids. CDR3 protein: CASSSRDRGPGANVLTF. CDR3 nucleotide sequence: TGTGCCAGCAGCTCACGGGACAGGGGGCCTGGGGCCAACGTCCTGACTTTC.

This clonotype appeared a few times. CDR3 amino acids: CASSEGREEKGNEKLFF. The CDR3 coding sequence is TGTGCCAGCTCGGAAGGCAGGGAGGAAAAGGGGAATGAAAAACTGTTTTTT. The V and J genes are TRBV21-1 and TRBJ1-4. TRBV21-1 is a listed pseudogene. The CDR3 is 17 residues long.

This clonotype was seen only a few times. The chain carries TRBV24-1 and TRBJ2-1, with a tentative D call TRBD2 (5 bases). This CDR3 has 14 amino acids. Germline V gene data show CDR1 as KGHDR and CDR2 as SFDVKD. Trimming took off 6 bases at V and 7 bases at J, with 15 bases between the two ends. The CDR3 DNA reads as TGTGCCACCAGTCCGGGATACCTAAGTAATGAGCAGTTCTTC. Amino acids: CATSPGYLSNEQFF.

The rearrangement joins TRBV27 to TRBJ2-7; 13 nucleotides agree with TRBD2. Germline loops: CDR1 MNHEY, CDR2 SMNVEV (reference sequence). Trimming at V came to 7 bases and at J to 6 bases, leaving 12 bases not matched to a gene. CDR3 length: 16 amino acids. The CDR3 protein is CASNRLAGGRRVEQYF. CDR3 bases: TGTGCCAGCAACAGACTAGCGGGGGGCCGGAGAGTCGAGCAGTACTTC.

The chain carries TRBV5-1 and TRBJ2-1, with 8 bases identical to TRBD2. CDR3 length equals 15 residues. CDR1 SGHRS and CDR2 YFSETQ come from the germline V gene. J lost 8 bases, V lost 0 bases, and 7 bases had no gene match. The CDR3, as DNA: TGCGCCAGCAGCTTGGCCGGGACTAGTATCTATGAGCAGTTCTTC. Translated: CASSLAGTSIYEQFF.

The chain couples TRBV6-1 to TRBJ2-5, with D unclear. Trimming cost V 4 bases and J 3 bases, with 15 bases left between them. CDR1 is MNHNS, CDR2 SASEGT, per germline. CDR3 size: 15 residues. The CDR3 is CASSVGGPLEETQYF. The CDR3 nucleotides are TGTGCCAGCAGTGTGGGTGGGCCGCTAGAAGAGACCCAGTACTTC.

The chain links TRBV4-3 to TRBJ1-1, with 9 bases identical to TRBD1. CDR1 and CDR2 (germline): LGHNA, YSLEER. The V segment lost 0 bases and the J segment 1 base; nucleotides outside the gene matches: 3. The CDR3 totals 16 residues. DNA for the CDR3: TGCGCCAGCAGCCAAGATCCGACAGGGGGGAACACTGAAGCTTTCTTT. Translating it yields CASSQDPTGGNTEAFF.

This clonotype has just a few counts. The chain carries TRBV11-2 and TRBJ2-1, with no clear D. The length of the CDR3 is 11 residues. The V gene lost 1 base and the J gene lost 9 bases, with 4 bases spanning the gap. Looked up from germline, CDR1 is SGHAT and CDR2 is FQNNGV. CDR3 amino acids: CASSLGAEQFF. The CDR3 coding sequence is TGTGCCAGCAGCTTAGGGGCTGAGCAGTTCTTC.

The chain is built from TRBV29-1 and TRBJ2-7; 8 bases agree with TRBD1. CDR3 length: 13 amino acids. The V and J ends lost 5 bases and 1 base, in that order; junction bases with no gene match: 4. From germline, CDR1 is SQVTM and CDR2 ANQGSEA. The DNA for the CDR3 is TGCAGCGTTCGACAGGGGTCTTCCTACGAGCAGTACTTC. The encoded protein is CSVRQGSSYEQYF.

This clonotype has more than one count but fewer than ten. V gene TRBV5-6 combines with J gene TRBJ2-1, with 8 nucleotides matching TRBD1. This CDR3 comprises 13 residues. The germline CDR1 and CDR2 sequences are SGHDT and YYEEEE. The V gene end was trimmed by 7 bases and the J gene end by 5 bases; junction bases not matched to a gene: 5. The CDR3 here is CASDRGQNNEQFF. As DNA, the CDR3 is TGTGCCAGCGACAGGGGCCAAAACAATGAGCAGTTCTTC.

The chain links TRBV5-8 to TRBJ1-4; 10 bases match TRBD1. Trimming took 3 bases from V and 8 from J; bases not matched to a gene: 7. The CDR3 is made up of 15 amino acids. CDR1 and CDR2 from the germline V gene are SGHTS and YDEGEE. The CDR3 coding sequence is TGTGCCAGCAGCTCGTTGCGGACAGGGGGGGAAAAACTGTTTTTT. Translated: CASSSLRTGGEKLFF.

The rearrangement joins TRBV12-3 or TRBV12-4 to TRBJ2-3; 13 positions match TRBD2. The CDR3 has 18 amino acids. CDR3: CAILPIRGLAGSTDTQYF. CDR3 bases: TGTGCAATCCTACCTATCCGGGGACTAGCGGGAAGCACAGATACGCAGTATTTT.

This clonotype was counted many times. The CDR3 region has the DNA TGTGCCAGCAGCTCGACAACTAATGAAAAACTGTTTTTT. Translated: CASSSTTNEKLFF. The V gene is TRBV3-1, the J gene TRBJ1-4; D call uncertain. The CDR3 has 13 amino acids. Germline CDR1 LGHDT, CDR2 YNNKEL (reference sequence). Trimming stripped 5 bases from V and 0 bases from J, with 4 bases between.

The chain recombines TRBV7-9 with TRBJ2-1; D might be TRBD1 (6 bases). V was shortened by 2 bases and J by 3 bases, with 14 bases between the two germline ends. The CDR3 runs 16 residues. Per germline, CDR1 SEHNR and CDR2 FQNEAQ (reference sequence). The CDR3 bases are TGTGCCAGCAGCTTATTCAGGACAGCGGTCTACAATGAGCAGTTCTTC. Translating gives CASSLFRTAVYNEQFF.

The chain has TRBV18 and TRBJ1-4; D unresolved. CDR3 length equals 13 residues. Germline CDR1 and CDR2: KGHSH and LQKENI. V dropped 10 bases and J dropped 5 bases, with 14 bases sitting between them. The CDR3 reads CATYGQLNEKLFF. The DNA of the CDR3 is TGTGCCACCTACGGGCAGCTCAATGAAAAACTGTTTTTT.

This clonotype was recorded a few times. V usage is TRBV5-8 and J usage is TRBJ2-3, with TRBD1 matching 7 bases. CDR1 SGHTS and CDR2 YDEGEE come from the germline V gene. This CDR3 has 17 residues. The V and J ends lost 0 bases and 2 bases, in that order; junction bases with no gene match: 9. Here the CDR3 DNA reads TGTGCCAGCAGCTTGGGGTTCGGGGACAGACACACAGATACGCAGTATTTT. Translating gives CASSLGFGDRHTDTQYF.

This clonotype was seen a handful of times. This sequence joins TRBV20-1 and TRBJ1-1; the D is unclear. Germline V CDR1 and CDR2: DFQATT, SNEGSKA (reference sequence). This CDR3 is built from 14 residues. V was shortened by 0 bases and J by 5 bases, with 13 bases between the two germline ends. CDR3 residues: CSAREGPGGTEAFF. The CDR3 nucleotides are TGCAGTGCTAGAGAGGGTCCTGGAGGTACTGAAGCTTTCTTT.

The chain has TRBV18 and TRBJ2-5; no definite D call. The CDR3 runs 12 residues. Looked up from germline, CDR1 is KGHSH and CDR2 is LQKENI. Trimming pared 3 bases from V and 7 bases from J, leaving 9 bases between. The chain's CDR3 is CASSPSERTQYF. CDR3 in DNA: TGTGCCAGCTCACCGTCTGAACGGACCCAGTACTTC.

This clonotype was observed a handful of times. The chain uses TRBV7-9 and TRBJ2-2; D tentatively reads TRBD1 or TRBD2 (5 bases each). V was cut by 5 bases and J by 1 base, with 11 bases left in between. The CDR3 covers 15 residues. The V gene's germline CDR1 is SEHNR and CDR2 FQNEAQ (reference sequence). This chain's CDR3 is CASSNRDVNTGELFF. Here the CDR3 DNA reads TGTGCCAGCAGCAACCGGGACGTGAACACCGGGGAGCTGTTTTTT. The full variable domain, rest sourced from reference TRBV7-9 and TRBJ2-2, is DTGVSQNPRHKITKRGQNVTFRCDPISEHNRLYWYRQTLGQGPEFLTYFQNEAQLEKSRLLSDRFSAERPKGSFSTLEIQRTEQGDSAMYLCASSNRDVNTGELFFGEGSRLTVL.

This chain uses TRBV29-1 with TRBJ1-2, with 7 bases that match TRBD1. The CDR3 extends over 12 amino acids. Trimming at V came to 4 bases and at J to 6 bases, leaving 5 bases not matched to a gene. CDR1 is SQVTM, CDR2 ANQGSEA, per germline. CDR3 sequence (DNA): TGCAGCGTTGGCAGGGGGGTAGATGGCTACACCTTC. Translating it yields CSVGRGVDGYTF.

This chain uses TRBV20-1 with TRBJ2-7, with 9 nucleotides matching TRBD1. V trimming: 6 bases; J trimming: 7 bases; junction bases outside the gene matches: 10. The length of the CDR3 is 13 residues. Per the germline V gene, CDR1 is DFQATT and CDR2 is SNEGSKA (reference sequence). The CDR3 reads CSAKGQGPWEQYF. The CDR3 DNA is TGCAGTGCAAAGGGACAGGGACCTTGGGAGCAGTACTTC.

This clonotype is a singleton in its sample. The rearrangement uses TRBV7-2 and TRBJ1-2; possibly TRBD1 for D (5 bases). The CDR3 covers 15 residues. Germline assignment: CDR1 SGHTA and CDR2 FQGNSA. V dropped 1 base and J dropped 4 bases, with 13 bases sitting between them. CDR3 nucleotides: TGTGCCAGCAGCTTAGATGGGGGAATGGGCTATGGCTACACCTTC. Protein: CASSLDGGMGYGYTF.